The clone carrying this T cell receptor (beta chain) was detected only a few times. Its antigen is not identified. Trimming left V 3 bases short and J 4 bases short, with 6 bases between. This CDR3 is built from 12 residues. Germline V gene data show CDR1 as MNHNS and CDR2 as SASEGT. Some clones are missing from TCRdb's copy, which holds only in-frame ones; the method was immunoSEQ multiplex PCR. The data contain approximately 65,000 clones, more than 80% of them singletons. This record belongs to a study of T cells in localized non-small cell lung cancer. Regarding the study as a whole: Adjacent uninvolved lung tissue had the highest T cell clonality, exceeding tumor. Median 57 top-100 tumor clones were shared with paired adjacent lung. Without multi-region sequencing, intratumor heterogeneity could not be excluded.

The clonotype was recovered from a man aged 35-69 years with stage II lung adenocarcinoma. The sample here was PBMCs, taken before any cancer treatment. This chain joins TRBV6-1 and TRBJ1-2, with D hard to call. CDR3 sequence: CASSEKGYGYTF. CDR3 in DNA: TGTGCCAGCAGTGAGAAGGGCTATGGCTACACCTTC.